These 5 T cell receptor beta chains share one sample of origin, sequenced in a study of beta chain features in type 1 diabetes. All of the isolated RNA was reverse transcribed, so expressed TCRB transcripts were sequenced. Method: immunoSEQ multiplex PCR; TCRdb's copy keeps in-frame clones and lacks some. The top ten clones hold 0.68% of a sample with 130,000 to 150,000 clones, around 8.7% of them seen once. The sequenced sample was central memory CD4+ T cells from blood. The receptor source for this set is a man aged 18 to 35 in good health.

This clone was seen ten or more times. This chain joins TRBV27 and TRBJ2-7; 7 bases match TRBD2. V gave up 6 bases and J gave up 3 bases; unmatched junction bases: 14. There are 16 residues in the CDR3. Germline assignment: CDR1 MNHEY and CDR2 SMNVEV (reference sequence). The CDR3 coding sequence is TGTGCCAGCAGCGGGAGAAGCGGGGTAATGATCTACGAGCAGTACTTC. Its protein is CASSGRSGVMIYEQYF.

The rearrangement links TRBV4-2 to TRBJ2-1; 11 bases are shared with TRBD2. Germline V lookup: CDR1 LGHNA, CDR2 YNFKEQ. The V gene end was trimmed by 0 bases and the J gene end by 12 bases; junction bases not matched to a gene: 7. This CDR3 is built from 15 residues. The CDR3 DNA sequence: TGTGCCAGCAGCCAAGAGGTAACTAGCGGGGGACTGCAGTTCTTC. Protein product: CASSQEVTSGGLQFF.

This clone was observed a few times. This chain links TRBV30 with TRBJ2-3, with 7 bases matching TRBD2. V gave up 4 bases and J gave up 1 base; unmatched junction bases: 5. Germline CDR1 and CDR2: GTSNPN and SVGIG (reference sequence). CDR3 length equals 14 residues. The CDR3 DNA reads TGTGCCTGGAACGATGGGGGGGGCACAGATACGCAGTATTTT. Protein product: CAWNDGGGTDTQYF.

The J gene is TRBJ1-5, the V gene TRBV7-2; the D is unclear. Trimming shortened V by 2 bases and J by 4 bases, and 12 bases separated the two germline ends. The length of the CDR3 is 15 residues. Germline V CDR1 and CDR2: SGHTA, FQGNSA. The DNA of the CDR3 is TGTGCCAGCAGCTTATTCTCGGGCGGGAATCAGCCCCAGCATTTT. Translating it yields CASSLFSGGNQPQHF.

V is TRBV4-2 and J is TRBJ2-1; 7 bases match TRBD1. There are 13 residues in the CDR3. V shed 11 bases and J 5 bases; nucleotides not matched to a gene: 9. Germline V gene sequence: CDR1 LGHNA, CDR2 YNFKEQ. CDR3 sequence reads: CASRDRQNNEQFF. The CDR3 DNA reads as TGTGCCTCCCGGGACAGACAAAACAATGAGCAGTTCTTC.